The 4 T cell receptor beta chains listed next were all sequenced from one sample in a study of cytotoxic CD8 clonotypes in ibrutinib-treated CLL. Sequencing used immunoSEQ multiplex PCR; TCRdb keeps in-frame clones, though not all of them. The data show over 45,000 clones, roughly 50% seen once. The material was PBMCs, obtained at disease progression, from a patient treated with ibrutinib. These receptors originate from a human donor with chronic lymphocytic leukemia.

The CDR3 region has the DNA TGCGCCAGCAGCCAACCAGGGGAGGGGATCTACGAGCAGTACTTC. Translation gives CASSQPGEGIYEQYF. The chain uses TRBV4-1 and TRBJ2-7; tentatively, D is TRBD2 (7 bases). CDR1 MGHRA and CDR2 YSYEKL come from the germline V gene. V was clipped by 2 bases and J by 3 bases, with 14 bases between them. The CDR3 runs 15 residues.

The chain is built from TRBV4-2 and TRBJ2-7; the match to TRBD1 covers 10 bases. V was pared by 4 bases and J by 3 bases, with 12 bases of the junction left unmatched. In germline, CDR1 is LGHNA, CDR2 YNFKEQ. The CDR3 consists of 17 residues. CDR3 region: CASSRKGVTGGGYEQYF. The DNA for the CDR3 is TGTGCCAGCAGCCGAAAAGGAGTGACAGGGGGCGGCTACGAGCAGTACTTC.

The rearrangement links TRBV7-2 to TRBJ1-4; 7 bases fit TRBD1. The V and J ends lost 1 base and 5 bases, in that order; junction bases with no gene match: 1. This CDR3 contains 14 residues. Germline assignment: CDR1 SGHTA and CDR2 FQGNSA. The CDR3 reads CASSLEQGNEKLFF. CDR3 in DNA: TGTGCCAGCAGCTTAGAACAGGGGAATGAAAAACTGTTTTTT.

The rearrangement uses TRBV7-7 and TRBJ2-7; D not resolved. The germline V and J ends were trimmed by 0 bases and 1 base, with 4 bases remaining between them. Per germline, CDR1 SSHAT and CDR2 FNYEAQ (reference sequence). The CDR3 spans 13 residues. DNA for the CDR3: TGTGCCAGCAGCTTAGCTGGTTCCTACGAGCAGTACTTC. As protein: CASSLAGSYEQYF. Combining the CDR3 with reference TRBV7-7 and TRBJ2-7 gives the whole variable domain GAGVSQSPRYKVTKRGQDVTLRCDPISSHATLYWYQQALGQGPEFLTYFNYEAQPDKSGLPSDRFSAERPEGSISTLTIQRTEQRDSAMYRCASSLAGSYEQYFGPGTRLTVT.